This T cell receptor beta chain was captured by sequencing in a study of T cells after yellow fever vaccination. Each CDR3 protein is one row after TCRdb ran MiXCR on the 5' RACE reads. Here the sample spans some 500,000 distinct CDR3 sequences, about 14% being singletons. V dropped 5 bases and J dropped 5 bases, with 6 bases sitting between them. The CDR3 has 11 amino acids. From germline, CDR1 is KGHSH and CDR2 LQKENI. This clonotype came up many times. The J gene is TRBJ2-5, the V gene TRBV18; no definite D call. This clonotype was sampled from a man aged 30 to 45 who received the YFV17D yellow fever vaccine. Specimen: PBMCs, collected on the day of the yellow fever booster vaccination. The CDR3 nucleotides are TGTGCCAGCTCAGCCGAGGAGACCCAGTACTTC. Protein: CASSAEETQYF.